This is a list of T cell receptor beta chains from one sample in a study of monozygotic twins with inflammatory bowel disease. TCRdb processed the 5' RACE reads again and assigns one entry to each CDR3 protein, with no DNA. The sample has roughly 320,000 distinct CDR3 sequences, and its top ten clones hold 5.6%. The source material was blood. These receptor sequences come from a human donor with ulcerative colitis or Crohn's disease, or a healthy co-twin of an affected twin (not recorded which). Both conserved end residues are part of each CDR3.

j_call: TRBJ1-1
v_call: TRBV5-1
cdr3_aa: CASSLNVSPNTEAFF

j_call: TRBJ2-1
v_call: TRBV24-1
cdr3_aa: CATSDPRGGVYNEQFF

j_call: TRBJ2-1
v_call: TRBV6-1
cdr3_aa: CASSVVWQGNEQFF

j_call: TRBJ2-2
v_call: TRBV7-2
cdr3_aa: CASSLGTYSNTGELFF

j_call: TRBJ2-1
v_call: TRBV2
cdr3_aa: CASRGTVNSYNEQFF

j_call: TRBJ2-7
v_call: TRBV5-1
cdr3_aa: CASSLPGIGYEQYF

j_call: TRBJ1-6
v_call: TRBV9
cdr3_aa: CASSATGGNSPLHF

j_call: TRBJ1-1
v_call: TRBV29-1
cdr3_aa: CSVNRNTEAFF

j_call: TRBJ2-2
v_call: TRBV20-1
cdr3_aa: CSARGAGLDTGELFF

j_call: TRBJ2-3
v_call: TRBV7-2
cdr3_aa: CASSPRASGRVDTQYF

j_call: TRBJ2-2
v_call: TRBV5-1
cdr3_aa: CASSIDTNTGELFF

j_call: TRBJ2-6
v_call: TRBV20-1
cdr3_aa: CSASPVANVLTF

j_call: TRBJ2-5
v_call: TRBV20-1
cdr3_aa: CSAEQGARETQYF

j_call: TRBJ1-6
v_call: TRBV5-1
cdr3_aa: CASSRDGDYPRNSPLHF

j_call: TRBJ2-5
v_call: TRBV12-3/TRBV12-4
cdr3_aa: CASSSSRQAETQYF

j_call: TRBJ2-7
v_call: TRBV20-1
cdr3_aa: CSAADPQGVYEQYF

j_call: TRBJ2-3
v_call: TRBV5-1
cdr3_aa: CASSLGTGWDTQYF

j_call: TRBJ1-3
v_call: TRBV30
cdr3_aa: CAWQILSGNTIYF

j_call: TRBJ2-5
v_call: TRBV20-1
cdr3_aa: CSARGSSGEVRETQYF

j_call: TRBJ1-6
v_call: TRBV20-1
cdr3_aa: CSAGTGGSPLHF

j_call: TRBJ2-7
v_call: TRBV20-1
cdr3_aa: CSARSGTGGYEQYF

j_call: TRBJ1-3
v_call: TRBV12-3/TRBV12-4
cdr3_aa: CASSSRDSGNTIYF

j_call: TRBJ1-2
v_call: TRBV4-3
cdr3_aa: CASGQGPGDGYTF

j_call: TRBJ1-2
v_call: TRBV4-1
cdr3_aa: CASSRGRGYTF

j_call: TRBJ1-5
v_call: TRBV27
cdr3_aa: CASSRASNQPQHF

j_call: TRBJ2-3
v_call: TRBV5-1
cdr3_aa: CASSFGASGGKYTDTQYF

j_call: TRBJ2-7
v_call: TRBV9
cdr3_aa: CASSRGQGAGRSYEQYF

j_call: TRBJ1-1
v_call: TRBV5-5
cdr3_aa: CASSLDGGRTEAFF

j_call: TRBJ2-1
v_call: TRBV19
cdr3_aa: CASSISAGYNEQFF

j_call: TRBJ2-4
v_call: TRBV21-1
cdr3_aa: CASSKPVATGQNIQYF

j_call: TRBJ1-5
v_call: TRBV28
cdr3_aa: CASSREIGNQPQHF

j_call: TRBJ2-7
v_call: TRBV30
cdr3_aa: CAWSSGVAYEQYF

j_call: TRBJ1-1
v_call: TRBV19
cdr3_aa: CASSGRQAHTEAFF

j_call: TRBJ2-4
v_call: TRBV3-1
cdr3_aa: CASSQESRVNIQYF

j_call: TRBJ1-1
v_call: TRBV7-2
cdr3_aa: CASSLASGVSTEAFF

j_call: TRBJ2-3
v_call: TRBV11-2
cdr3_aa: CASSFLFTDTQYF

j_call: TRBJ2-1
v_call: TRBV10-3
cdr3_aa: CAISEDGLAGGLGSYNEQFF

j_call: TRBJ2-7
v_call: TRBV12-3/TRBV12-4
cdr3_aa: CASRQRQGNNEQYF

j_call: TRBJ2-5
v_call: TRBV24-1
cdr3_aa: CATSDFSGEETQYF

j_call: TRBJ2-7
v_call: TRBV25-1
cdr3_aa: CASSEGATYYEQYF

j_call: TRBJ2-3
v_call: TRBV12-3/TRBV12-4
cdr3_aa: CASSSPSGADTQYF

j_call: TRBJ2-4
v_call: TRBV6-5
cdr3_aa: CASSYSGRVAKNMQYF

j_call: TRBJ2-1
v_call: TRBV5-1
cdr3_aa: CASSLLAGALNEQFF

j_call: TRBJ2-3
v_call: TRBV6-1
cdr3_aa: CASSPRDYLTDTQYF

j_call: TRBJ2-3
v_call: TRBV5-8
cdr3_aa: CASSLMTDSGTQYF

j_call: TRBJ2-1
v_call: TRBV5-1
cdr3_aa: CASSLRPGTSGSPRMDEQFF

j_call: TRBJ2-1
v_call: TRBV5-6
cdr3_aa: CASSFSTGVQFF

j_call: TRBJ1-5
v_call: TRBV20-1
cdr3_aa: CSASKQYSNQPQHF

j_call: TRBJ1-2
v_call: TRBV4-2
cdr3_aa: CASSQRRGGDYGYTF

j_call: TRBJ2-3
v_call: TRBV27
cdr3_aa: CASSLRTGYGIETDTQYF

j_call: TRBJ1-2
v_call: TRBV4-2
cdr3_aa: CASSQVRVGGVGYTF

j_call: TRBJ2-6
v_call: TRBV5-1
cdr3_aa: CASSRIPASGQGPGANVLTF